What follows is one T cell receptor beta chain and its context. What it binds is not known. This sample was taken from a study of shared clonotypes between healthy human individuals. Study information: Donors had three CD4 naive, three CD4 memory, two CD8 naive and one CD8 memory plate apiece.

Donors comprised only Caucasian adults living in Nashville, Tennessee. This CDR3 region has 16 residues. Trimming cost V 0 bases and J 6 bases, with 17 bases left between them. Per germline, CDR1 MNHNY and CDR2 SVGAGI (reference sequence). Whole-study findings and limits: A handful of donors had 4% to 5% of their naive CD4 clonotypes in common. A generally larger estimated richness was seen in naive subsets than in memory subsets.

Profiled with immunoSEQ multiplex PCR; TCRdb holds only in-frame clones, not every one. The sample records 2 million to 2.5 million clones, approximately 96% being singletons. This TCR came from a man younger than 30 in good health. The sequenced sample consisted of naive CD4+ T cells sorted from blood. The subset here: CD45RA+ positively selected. V is TRBV6-6 and J is TRBJ1-1; D may be TRBD1 (5 bases). CDR3 protein: CASSYSGAGEKSEAFF. In DNA, the CDR3 is TGTGCCAGCAGTTACTCAGGGGCAGGAGAGAAATCTGAAGCTTTCTTT.